One and the same sample provided the 10 T cell receptor beta chains below, sequenced in a study of beta chain features in type 1 diabetes. Since all of the isolated RNA was reverse transcribed, expressed TCRB transcripts were what got sequenced. Only in-frame clones appear in the TCRdb table, and some are missing; sequencing was by immunoSEQ multiplex PCR. This table has around 200,000 clones, approximately 13% appearing once. Input material: central memory CD4+ T cells from blood. Every receptor here comes from a woman aged 18-29 years in good health.

The V and J genes are TRBV7-2 and TRBJ2-4; 10 bases line up with TRBD1. This CDR3 comprises 17 residues. Trimming at V came to 5 bases and at J to 3 bases, leaving 10 bases not matched to a gene. Germline V lookup: CDR1 SGHTA, CDR2 FQGNSA. The CDR3 DNA sequence: TGTGCCAGCAGCCCTCGGGACAGGGGTTTAGTCAAAAACATTCAGTACTTC. It specifies CASSPRDRGLVKNIQYF.

This clone was counted only a few times. V and J are TRBV7-2 and TRBJ2-1; TRBD2 matches 7 bases. Per the germline V gene, CDR1 is SGHTA and CDR2 is FQGNSA. V shed 0 bases and J 7 bases; nucleotides not matched to a gene: 3. CDR3 length: 14 residues. CDR3 in amino acids: CASSLAGGLNEQFF. CDR3 DNA sequence: TGTGCCAGCAGCTTAGCGGGAGGGCTTAATGAGCAGTTCTTC.

This clone has just a few counts. The V call is TRBV28, the J call TRBJ2-1; tentatively, D is TRBD1 (6 bases). The CDR3 covers 14 residues. CDR1 MDHEN and CDR2 SYDVKM come from the germline V gene. Trimming cost V 10 bases and J 4 bases, with 17 bases left between them. This CDR3 reads CATQRPGQYNEQFF. The CDR3 coding sequence is TGTGCCACCCAGCGTCCCGGACAGTACAATGAGCAGTTCTTC.

In DNA, the CDR3 is TGTGCCAGCAGCTTGCCAGGGCGGAACACTGAAGCTTTCTTT. Translation gives CASSLPGRNTEAFF. V gene TRBV5-4 combines with J gene TRBJ1-1; tentatively, D is TRBD1 (5 bases). In germline, CDR1 is SGHNT, CDR2 YYREEE (reference sequence). Trimming stripped 1 base from V and 1 base from J, with 8 bases between. The CDR3 loop spans 14 amino acids.

The V and J genes are TRBV30 and TRBJ2-7, with unresolved D. CDR1 and CDR2 from the germline V gene are GTSNPN and SVGIG (reference sequence). This CDR3 comprises 12 residues. The V gene lost 0 bases and the J gene lost 8 bases, with 11 bases spanning the gap. The CDR3 here is CAWSVRDTKQYF. DNA for the CDR3: TGTGCCTGGAGTGTACGCGACACAAAGCAGTACTTC.

This clone was recorded once. The chain links TRBV4-3 to TRBJ1-2; D perhaps matches TRBD1 (6 bases). V was cut by 1 base and J by 5 bases, with 14 bases left in between. The CDR3 length is 15 residues. Germline values: CDR1 LGHNA, CDR2 YSLEER. CDR3 DNA: TGCGCCAGCAGCCAAGGGCTTGGCAGGGGTTATGGCTACACCTTC. Translating gives CASSQGLGRGYGYTF.

This clone was counted between two and nine times. Other DNA sequences of this sample code for an identical CDR3. This chain joins TRBV30 and TRBJ2-7, with 11 bases that match TRBD2. The germline V gene has CDR1 GTSNPN and CDR2 SVGIG (reference sequence). Trimming cost V 7 bases and J 2 bases; bases outside gene matches: 13. The CDR3 has 16 residues. CDR3 loop: CASTGGTSGTPYEQYF. Written as DNA, the CDR3 is TGTGCCTCGACGGGTGGGACTAGCGGAACACCCTACGAGCAGTACTTC. The full variable domain, with the rest looked up from reference TRBV30 and TRBJ2-7, is SQTIHQWPATLVQPVGSPLSLECTVEGTSNPNLYWYRQAAGRGLQLLFYSVGIGQISSEVPQNLSASRPQDRQFILSSKKLLLSDSGFYLCASTGGTSGTPYEQYFGPGTRLTVT.

The J gene is TRBJ2-7, the V gene TRBV30, with 9 bases lining up with TRBD1. V dropped 8 bases and J dropped 5; count of bases not matched to a gene: 13. The CDR3 runs to 14 residues. Germline CDR1 reads GTSNPN; CDR2 reads SVGIG (reference sequence). CDR3 residues: CAGAPGQGPNEQYF. CDR3 DNA sequence: TGTGCCGGTGCACCGGGACAGGGCCCCAACGAGCAGTACTTC.

The chain couples TRBV20-1 to TRBJ1-1; TRBD1 matches 7 bases. This CDR3 is built from 11 residues. With 4 bases clipped from V and 7 bases from J, the junction kept 3 bases outside the gene matches. Per germline, CDR1 DFQATT and CDR2 SNEGSKA (reference sequence). This CDR3 is CSAKGTDEAFF. Written as DNA, the CDR3 is TGCAGTGCTAAGGGGACAGATGAAGCTTTCTTT.

Notes on this clone: Distinct nucleotide sequences in the sample also encode this CDR3. The CDR3: CATSRGQGVETQYF. The CDR3 DNA reads TGTGCCACCAGCAGAGGACAGGGCGTGGAGACCCAGTACTTC. The chain employs TRBV15 and TRBJ2-5, with 7 bases lining up with TRBD1. V trimming: 1 base; J trimming: 5 bases; junction bases outside the gene matches: 4. This CDR3 spans 14 amino acids. CDR1 LNHNV and CDR2 YYDKDF come from the germline V gene (reference sequence).